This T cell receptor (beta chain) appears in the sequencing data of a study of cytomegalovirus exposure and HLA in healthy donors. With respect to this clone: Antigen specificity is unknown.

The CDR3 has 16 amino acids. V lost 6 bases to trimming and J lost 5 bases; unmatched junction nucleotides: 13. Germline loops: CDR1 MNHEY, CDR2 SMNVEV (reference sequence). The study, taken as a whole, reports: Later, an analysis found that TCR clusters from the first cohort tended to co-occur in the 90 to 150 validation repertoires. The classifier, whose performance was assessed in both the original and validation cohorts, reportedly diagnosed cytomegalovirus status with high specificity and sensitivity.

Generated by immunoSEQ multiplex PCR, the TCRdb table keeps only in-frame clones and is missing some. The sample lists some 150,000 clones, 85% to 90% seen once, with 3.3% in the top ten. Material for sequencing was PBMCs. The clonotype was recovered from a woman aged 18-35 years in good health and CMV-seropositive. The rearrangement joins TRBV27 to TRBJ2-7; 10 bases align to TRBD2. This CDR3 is CASSSRPSGRVNEQYF. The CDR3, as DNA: TGTGCCAGCAGCAGCCGACCTAGCGGGAGAGTGAACGAGCAGTACTTC.